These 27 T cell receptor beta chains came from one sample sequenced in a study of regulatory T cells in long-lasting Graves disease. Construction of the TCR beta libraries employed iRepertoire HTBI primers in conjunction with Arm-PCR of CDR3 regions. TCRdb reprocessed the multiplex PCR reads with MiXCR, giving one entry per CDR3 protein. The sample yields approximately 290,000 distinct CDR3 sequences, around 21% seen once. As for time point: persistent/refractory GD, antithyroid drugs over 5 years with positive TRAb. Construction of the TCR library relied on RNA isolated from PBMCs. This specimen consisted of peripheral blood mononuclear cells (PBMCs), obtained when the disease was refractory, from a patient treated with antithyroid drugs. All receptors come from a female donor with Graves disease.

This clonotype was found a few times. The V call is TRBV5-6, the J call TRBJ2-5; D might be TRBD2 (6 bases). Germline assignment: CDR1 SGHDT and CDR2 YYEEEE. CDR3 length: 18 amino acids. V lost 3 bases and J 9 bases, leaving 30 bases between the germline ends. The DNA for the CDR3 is TGTGCCAGCAGCTCTGGGCAGGTTATTAATACGGGAGTAATGGCCCAGTACTTC. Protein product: CASSSGQVINTGVMAQYF.

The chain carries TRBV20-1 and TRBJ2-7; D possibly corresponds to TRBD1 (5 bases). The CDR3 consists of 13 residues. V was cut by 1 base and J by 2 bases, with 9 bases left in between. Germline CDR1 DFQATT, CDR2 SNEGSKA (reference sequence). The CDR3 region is CSARGQGTYEQYF. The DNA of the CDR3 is TGCAGTGCTAGAGGCCAGGGCACCTACGAGCAGTACTTC.

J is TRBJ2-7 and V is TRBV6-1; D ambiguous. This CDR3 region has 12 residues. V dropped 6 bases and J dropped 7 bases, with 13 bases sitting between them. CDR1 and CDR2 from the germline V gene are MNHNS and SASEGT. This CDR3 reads CASRASHGEQYF. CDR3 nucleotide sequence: TGTGCCAGCAGGGCGAGCCACGGGGAGCAGTACTTC.

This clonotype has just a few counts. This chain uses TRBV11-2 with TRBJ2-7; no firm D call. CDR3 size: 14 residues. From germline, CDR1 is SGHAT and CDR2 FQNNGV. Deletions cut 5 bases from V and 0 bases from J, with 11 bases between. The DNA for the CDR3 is TGTGCCAGCAGCGGCAGCAGGCACTCCTACGAGCAGTACTTC. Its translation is CASSGSRHSYEQYF.

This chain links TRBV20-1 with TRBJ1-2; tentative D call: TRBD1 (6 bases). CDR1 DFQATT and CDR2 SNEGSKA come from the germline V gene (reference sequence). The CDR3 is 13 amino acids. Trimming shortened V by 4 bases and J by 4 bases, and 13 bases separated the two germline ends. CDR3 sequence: CSAKTGGVYGYTF. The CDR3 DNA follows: TGCAGTGCTAAGACAGGAGGGGTCTATGGCTACACCTTC.

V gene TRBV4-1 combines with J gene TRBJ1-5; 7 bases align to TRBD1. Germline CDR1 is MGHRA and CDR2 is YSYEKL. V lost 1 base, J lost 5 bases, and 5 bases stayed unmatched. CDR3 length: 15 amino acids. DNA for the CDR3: TGCGCCAGCAGCCAAGGACAGGGTTTTGATCAGCCCCAGCATTTT. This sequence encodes CASSQGQGFDQPQHF.

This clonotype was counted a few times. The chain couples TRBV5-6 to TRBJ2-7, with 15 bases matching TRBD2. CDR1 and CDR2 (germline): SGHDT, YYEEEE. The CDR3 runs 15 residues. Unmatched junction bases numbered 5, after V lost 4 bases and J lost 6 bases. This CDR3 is CASSPPGLAGGEQYF. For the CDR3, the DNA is TGTGCCAGCAGCCCACCGGGACTAGCGGGAGGCGAGCAGTACTTC.

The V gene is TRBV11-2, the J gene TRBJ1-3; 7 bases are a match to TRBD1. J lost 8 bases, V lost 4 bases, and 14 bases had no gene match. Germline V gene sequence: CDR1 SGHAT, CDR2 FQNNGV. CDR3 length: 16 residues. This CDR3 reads CASSSAGGFGFDTIYF. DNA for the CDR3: TGTGCCAGCAGCTCGGCAGGGGGATTTGGTTTTGACACCATATATTTT. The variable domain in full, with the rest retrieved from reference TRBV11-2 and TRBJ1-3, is EAGVAQSPRYKIIEKRQSVAFWCNPISGHATLYWYQQILGQGPKLLIQFQNNGVVDDSQLPKDRFSAERLKGVDSTLKIQPAKLEDSAVYLCASSSAGGFGFDTIYFGEGSWLTVV.

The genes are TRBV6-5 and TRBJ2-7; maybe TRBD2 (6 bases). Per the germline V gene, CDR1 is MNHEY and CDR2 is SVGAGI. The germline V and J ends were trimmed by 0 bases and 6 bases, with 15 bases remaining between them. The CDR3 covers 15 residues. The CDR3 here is CASSYSRETIGEQYF. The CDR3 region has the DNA TGTGCCAGCAGTTACTCTCGGGAGACAATCGGCGAGCAGTACTTC.

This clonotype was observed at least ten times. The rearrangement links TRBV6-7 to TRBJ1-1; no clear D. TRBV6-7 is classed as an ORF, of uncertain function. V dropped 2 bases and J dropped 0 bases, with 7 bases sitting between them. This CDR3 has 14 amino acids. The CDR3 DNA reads TGTGCCAGCAGTTACGACCGTATGAACACTGAAGCTTTCTTT. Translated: CASSYDRMNTEAFF.

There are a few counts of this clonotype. Here the CDR3 reads CSVEQGQETQYF. The CDR3 DNA reads TGCAGCGTTGAACAGGGACAAGAGACCCAGTACTTC. V usage is TRBV29-1 and J usage is TRBJ2-5; possible D gene TRBD1, 5 bases. The CDR3 has 12 residues. Germline lookup yields CDR1 SQVTM and CDR2 ANQGSEA. The V gene lost 2 bases and the J gene lost 2 bases, with 6 bases spanning the gap.

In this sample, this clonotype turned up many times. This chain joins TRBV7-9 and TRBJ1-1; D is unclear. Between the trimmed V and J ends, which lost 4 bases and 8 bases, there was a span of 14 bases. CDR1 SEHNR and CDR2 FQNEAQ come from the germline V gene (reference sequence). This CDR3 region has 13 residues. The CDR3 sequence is CASSSHEAREAFF. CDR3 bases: TGTGCCAGCAGCTCCCACGAGGCGAGAGAAGCTTTCTTT.

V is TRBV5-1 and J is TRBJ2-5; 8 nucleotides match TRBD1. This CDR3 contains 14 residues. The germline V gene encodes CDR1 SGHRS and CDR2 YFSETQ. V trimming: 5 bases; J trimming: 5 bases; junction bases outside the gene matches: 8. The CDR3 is CASRYQGARETQYF. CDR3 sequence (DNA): TGCGCCAGCAGATACCAGGGGGCGCGTGAGACCCAGTACTTC.

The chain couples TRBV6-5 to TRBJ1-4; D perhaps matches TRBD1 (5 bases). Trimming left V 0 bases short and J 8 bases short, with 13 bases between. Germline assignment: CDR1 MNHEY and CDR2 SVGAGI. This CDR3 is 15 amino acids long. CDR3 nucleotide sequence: TGTGCCAGCAGTTACTCTCTCAGGGAAAAAGAAAAACTGTTTTTT. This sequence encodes CASSYSLREKEKLFF.

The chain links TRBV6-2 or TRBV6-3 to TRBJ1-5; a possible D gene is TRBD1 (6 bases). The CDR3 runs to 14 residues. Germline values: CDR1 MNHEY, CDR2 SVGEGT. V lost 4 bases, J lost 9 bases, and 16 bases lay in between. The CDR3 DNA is TGTGCCAGCAGTTCACGTAGGGGGAAGCGGCCCCAGCATTTT. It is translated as CASSSRRGKRPQHF.

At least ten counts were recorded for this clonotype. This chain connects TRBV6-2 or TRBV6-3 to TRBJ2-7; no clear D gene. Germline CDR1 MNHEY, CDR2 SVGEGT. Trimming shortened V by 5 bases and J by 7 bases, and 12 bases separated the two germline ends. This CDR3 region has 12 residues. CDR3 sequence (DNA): TGTGCCAGCAGTGAATTAGTGGGAGAGCAGTACTTC. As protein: CASSELVGEQYF.

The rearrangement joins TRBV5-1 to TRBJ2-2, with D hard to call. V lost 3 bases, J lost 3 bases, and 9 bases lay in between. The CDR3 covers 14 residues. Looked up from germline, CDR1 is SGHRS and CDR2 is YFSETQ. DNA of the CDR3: TGCGCCAGCAGCTCTCGTAGGGACACCGGGGAGCTGTTTTTT. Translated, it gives CASSSRRDTGELFF.

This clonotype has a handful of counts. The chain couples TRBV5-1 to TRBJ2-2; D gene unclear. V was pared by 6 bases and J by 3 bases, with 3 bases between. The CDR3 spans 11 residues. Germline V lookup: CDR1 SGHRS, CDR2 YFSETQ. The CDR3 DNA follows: TGCGCCAGCACGTACACCGGGGAGCTGTTTTTT. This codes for CASTYTGELFF.

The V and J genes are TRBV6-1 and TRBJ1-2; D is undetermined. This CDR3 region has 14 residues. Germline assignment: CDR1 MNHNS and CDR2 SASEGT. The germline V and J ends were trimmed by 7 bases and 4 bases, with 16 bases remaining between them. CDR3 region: CASTGSGLIYGYTF. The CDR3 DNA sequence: TGTGCCAGCACCGGGAGTGGGCTCATCTATGGCTACACCTTC.

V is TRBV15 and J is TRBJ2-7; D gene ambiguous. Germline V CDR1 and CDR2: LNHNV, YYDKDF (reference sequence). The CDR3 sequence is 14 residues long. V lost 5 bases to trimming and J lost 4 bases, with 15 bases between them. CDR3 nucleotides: TGTGCCACCAGCCCTAGGGTCCCTACATACGAGCAGTACTTC. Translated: CATSPRVPTYEQYF.

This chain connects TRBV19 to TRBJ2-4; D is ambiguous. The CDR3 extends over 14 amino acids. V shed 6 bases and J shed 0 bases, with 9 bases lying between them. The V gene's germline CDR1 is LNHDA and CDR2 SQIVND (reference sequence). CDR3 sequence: CASSSWEAKNIQYF. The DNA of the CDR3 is TGTGCCAGTAGCTCGTGGGAAGCCAAAAACATTCAGTACTTC.

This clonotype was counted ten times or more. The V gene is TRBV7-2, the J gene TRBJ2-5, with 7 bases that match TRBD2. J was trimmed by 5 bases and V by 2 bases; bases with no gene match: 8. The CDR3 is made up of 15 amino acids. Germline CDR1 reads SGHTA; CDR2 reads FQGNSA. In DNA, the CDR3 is TGTGCCAGCAGCTTATACGGCGGGAGTATGGAGACCCAGTACTTC. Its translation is CASSLYGGSMETQYF.

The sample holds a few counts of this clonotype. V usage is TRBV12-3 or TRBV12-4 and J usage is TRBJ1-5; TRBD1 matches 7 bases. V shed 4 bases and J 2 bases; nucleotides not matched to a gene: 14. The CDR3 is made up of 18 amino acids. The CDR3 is CASSSYEYRGRGNQPQHF. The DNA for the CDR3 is TGTGCCAGCAGTTCATATGAATACAGGGGTCGGGGCAATCAGCCCCAGCATTTT.

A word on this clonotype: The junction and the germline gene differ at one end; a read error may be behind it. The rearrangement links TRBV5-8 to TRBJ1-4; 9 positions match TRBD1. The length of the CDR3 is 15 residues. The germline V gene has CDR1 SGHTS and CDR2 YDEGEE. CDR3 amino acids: CAGSPGTGRNEKLFF. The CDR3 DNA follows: TGTGCCGGCAGCCCTGGGACAGGGAGGAATGAAAAACTGTTTTTT. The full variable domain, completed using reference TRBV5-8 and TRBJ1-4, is EAGVTQSPTHLIKTRGQQATLRCSPISGHTSVYWYQQALGLGLQFLLWYDEGEERNRGNFPPRFSGRQFPNYSSELNVNALELEDSALYLCAGSPGTGRNEKLFFGSGTQLSVL.

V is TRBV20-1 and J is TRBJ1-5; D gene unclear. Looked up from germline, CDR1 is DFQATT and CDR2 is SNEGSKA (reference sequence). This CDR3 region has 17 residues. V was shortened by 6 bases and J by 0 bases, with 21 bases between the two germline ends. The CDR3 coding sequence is TGCAGTGCGGGCCCCGGCGGGCAGAGATATAGCAATCAGCCCCAGCATTTT. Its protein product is CSAGPGGQRYSNQPQHF.

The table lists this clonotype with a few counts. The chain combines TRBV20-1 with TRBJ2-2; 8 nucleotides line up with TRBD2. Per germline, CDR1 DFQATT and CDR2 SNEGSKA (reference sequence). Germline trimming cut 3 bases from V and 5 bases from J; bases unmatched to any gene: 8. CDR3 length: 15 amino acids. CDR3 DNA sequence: TGCAGTGCTAGGCACGGGAGGGCCAGAACCGGGGAGCTGTTTTTT. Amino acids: CSARHGRARTGELFF.

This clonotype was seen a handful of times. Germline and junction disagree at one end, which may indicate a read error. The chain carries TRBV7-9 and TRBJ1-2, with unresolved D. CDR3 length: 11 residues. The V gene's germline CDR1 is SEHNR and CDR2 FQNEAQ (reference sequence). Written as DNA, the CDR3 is TGTGCCAGCAGCTTTCCTGGGGAGCAGCGGTTC. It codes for CASSFPGEQRF.